What follows is one TCR beta chain and its context. This sample stems from a study of control samples from healthy donors and cancer patients. Clones were read by immunoSEQ multiplex PCR, and TCRdb kept only the in-frame ones, dropping some. The sample carries 150,000 or so clones, almost 90% recorded once. V was clipped by 4 bases and J by 2 bases, with 5 bases between them. Looked up from germline, CDR1 is MDHEN and CDR2 is SYDVKM. The CDR3 contains 12 residues. The specimen was blood. The J gene is TRBJ2-5, the V gene TRBV28; D unresolved. The origin of this receptor is a woman in her twenties or thirties in good health. As DNA, the CDR3 is TGTGCCAGCAGTTCCCTACAAGAGACCCAGTACTTC. Amino acid sequence: CASSSLQETQYF.